This T cell receptor (beta chain) was recovered during a study of shared clonotypes between healthy human individuals. Study-wide points: When compared with the clonotypes that were shared by all four sorted-subset donors, the non-shared clonotypes turned out to have lower generation probabilities. Several donors had around 5.2% of their naive CD4 clonotypes in common.

The input for sorted-subset replicate PCRs was about 0.2 ug DNA, tens of thousands of T cell genomes. Some clones are missing from TCRdb's copy, which holds only in-frame ones; the method was immunoSEQ multiplex PCR. Of around 100,000 clones in the sample, less than 80% are singletons; the top ten hold approximately 24%. This CDR3 spans 15 amino acids. Germline V gene lookup returns CDR1 MNHNY and CDR2 SVGAGI (reference sequence). V trimming: 3 bases; J trimming: 4 bases; junction bases outside the gene matches: 5. As for this clone: Its target is unknown.

The rearrangement uses TRBV6-6 and TRBJ2-1, with 8 bases that match TRBD1. This clonotype was sampled from a young woman in good health. The sample was memory CD8+ T cells sorted from blood. Subset given: CD45RO+ cells pooled with CCR7-negative TemRA cells. CDR3 DNA: TGTGCCAGCAGTTATCCGACAGGGGCATACAATGAGCAGTTCTTC. Translated, it gives CASSYPTGAYNEQFF.